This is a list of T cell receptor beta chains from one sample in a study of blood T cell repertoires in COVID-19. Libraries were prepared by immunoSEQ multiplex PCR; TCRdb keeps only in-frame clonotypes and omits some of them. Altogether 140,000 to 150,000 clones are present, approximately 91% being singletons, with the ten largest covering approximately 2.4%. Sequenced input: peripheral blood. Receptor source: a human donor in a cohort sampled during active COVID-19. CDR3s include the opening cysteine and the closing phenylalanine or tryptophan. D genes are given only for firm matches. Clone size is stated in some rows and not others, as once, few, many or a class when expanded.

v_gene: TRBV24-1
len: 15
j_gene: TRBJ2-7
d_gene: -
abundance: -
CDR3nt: TGTGCCACCAGTGACCCCTCAGGTGAGACCTACGAGCAGTACTTC
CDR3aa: CATSDPSGETYEQYF

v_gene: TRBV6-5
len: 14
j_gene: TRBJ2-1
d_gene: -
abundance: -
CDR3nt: TGTGCCAGCAAAAGAGGGGGGGCGTTTGATGAGCAGTTCTTC
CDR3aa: CASKRGGAFDEQFF

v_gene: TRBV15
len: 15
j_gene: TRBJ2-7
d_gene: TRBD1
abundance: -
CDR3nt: TGTGCCACCAGCAGTCTACGACAGGGGATGTACGAGCAGTACTTC
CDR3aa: CATSSLRQGMYEQYF

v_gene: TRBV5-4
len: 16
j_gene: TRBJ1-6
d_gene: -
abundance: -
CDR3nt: TGTGCCAGCAGCTCCGGGTTACCGGGGGTGCATTCACCCCTCCACTTT
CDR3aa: CASSSGLPGVHSPLHF

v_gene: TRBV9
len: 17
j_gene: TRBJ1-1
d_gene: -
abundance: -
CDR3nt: TGTGCCAGCAGCGTAGAGGGGGACGGCCCCATGAACACTGAAGCTTTCTTT
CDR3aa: CASSVEGDGPMNTEAFF

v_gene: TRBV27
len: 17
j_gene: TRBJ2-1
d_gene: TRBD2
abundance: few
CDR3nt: TGTGCCAGCAGTTTCCGAACTAGCGCGCCCCGGGGCAATGAGCAGTTCTTC
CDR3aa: CASSFRTSAPRGNEQFF

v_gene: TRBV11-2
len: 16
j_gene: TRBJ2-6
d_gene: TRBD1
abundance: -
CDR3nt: TGTGCCAGCAGCCAGGACAGGGGGCTAGGGGCCAACGTCCTGACTTTC
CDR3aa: CASSQDRGLGANVLTF

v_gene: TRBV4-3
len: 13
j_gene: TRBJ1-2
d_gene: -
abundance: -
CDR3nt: TGCGCCAGCAGCCAAGATCATAGAGGGAGCTACACCTTC
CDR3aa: CASSQDHRGSYTF

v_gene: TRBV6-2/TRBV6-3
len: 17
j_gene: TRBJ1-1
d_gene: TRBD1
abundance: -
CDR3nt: TGTGCCAGCAGTTACGCAGGAGACAGGGCCGGAAACACTGAAGCTTTCTTT
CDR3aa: CASSYAGDRAGNTEAFF

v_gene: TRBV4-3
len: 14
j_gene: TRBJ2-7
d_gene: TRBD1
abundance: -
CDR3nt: TGCGCCAGCAGCTGGGGGACAGGCTCTGGCGAGCAGTACTTC
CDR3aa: CASSWGTGSGEQYF

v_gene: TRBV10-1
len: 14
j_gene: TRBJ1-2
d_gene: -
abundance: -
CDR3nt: TGCGCCAGCAGTGCGGGTTCGGCAGGGTATGGCTACACCTTC
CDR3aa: CASSAGSAGYGYTF

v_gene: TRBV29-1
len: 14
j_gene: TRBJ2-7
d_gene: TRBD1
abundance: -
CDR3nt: TGCAGCGCAGAGACAGGACAGGGGGCTGATGAGCAGTACTTC
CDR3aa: CSAETGQGADEQYF

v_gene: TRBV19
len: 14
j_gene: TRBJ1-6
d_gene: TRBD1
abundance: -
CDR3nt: TGTGCCAGTAGAGACGGACAGGATAATTCACCCCTCCACTTT
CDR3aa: CASRDGQDNSPLHF

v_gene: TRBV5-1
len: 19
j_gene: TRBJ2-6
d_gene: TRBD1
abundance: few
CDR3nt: TGCGCCAGCAGCTTGGTGGACGGGACAGGGGGCAAAGGGGCCAACGTCCTGACTTTC
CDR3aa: CASSLVDGTGGKGANVLTF

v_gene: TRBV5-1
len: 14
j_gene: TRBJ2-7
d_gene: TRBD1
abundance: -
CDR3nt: TGCGCCAGCAGCTTTGCAGGGGGCTCCTACGAGCAGTACTTC
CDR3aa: CASSFAGGSYEQYF

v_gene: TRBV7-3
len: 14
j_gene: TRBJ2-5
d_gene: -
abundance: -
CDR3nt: TGTGCCAGCAGCGATAGCGGTCCCGGGGAGACCCAGTACTTC
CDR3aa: CASSDSGPGETQYF

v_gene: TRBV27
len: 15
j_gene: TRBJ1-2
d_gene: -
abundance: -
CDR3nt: TGTGCCAGCAGTTTATTCGTGCAGGCGCCGCATGGCTACACCTTC
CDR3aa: CASSLFVQAPHGYTF

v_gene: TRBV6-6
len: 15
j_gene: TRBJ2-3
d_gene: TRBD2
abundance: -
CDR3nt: TGTGCCAGCAGTTCCCCTAGCGGGAGTTCAGATACGCAGTATTTT
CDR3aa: CASSSPSGSSDTQYF

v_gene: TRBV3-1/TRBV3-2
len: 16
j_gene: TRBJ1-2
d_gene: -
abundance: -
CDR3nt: TGTGCCAGCAGCCAAGGCCGGGGCGCAGGGAGGTATGGCTACACCTTC
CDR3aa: CASSQGRGAGRYGYTF

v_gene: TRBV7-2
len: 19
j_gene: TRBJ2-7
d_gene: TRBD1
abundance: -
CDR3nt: TGTGCCAGCAGCCCCCTTCCCGGGACAGCCAAGTATAGCTCCTACGAGCAGTACTTC
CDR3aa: CASSPLPGTAKYSSYEQYF

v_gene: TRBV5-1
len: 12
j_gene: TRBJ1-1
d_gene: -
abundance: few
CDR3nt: TGCGCCAGCAGCTTGGCGCAGGGGAAAGCTTTCTTT
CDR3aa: CASSLAQGKAFF

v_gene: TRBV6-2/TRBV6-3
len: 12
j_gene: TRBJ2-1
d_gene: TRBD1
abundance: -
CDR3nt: TGTGCCAGCAGCCCAACCGGGACAGGGGAGATCTTC
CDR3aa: CASSPTGTGEIF

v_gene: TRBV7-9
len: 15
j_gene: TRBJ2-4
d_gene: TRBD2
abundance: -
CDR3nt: TGTGCCAGCAGCCCGGGGGAGGGAGCCAAAAACATTCAGTACTTC
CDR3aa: CASSPGEGAKNIQYF

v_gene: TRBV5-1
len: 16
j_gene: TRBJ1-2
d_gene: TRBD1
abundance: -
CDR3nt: TGCGCCAGCAGCTTACGTCAGGGGGCTACTAACTATGGCTACACCTTC
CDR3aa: CASSLRQGATNYGYTF

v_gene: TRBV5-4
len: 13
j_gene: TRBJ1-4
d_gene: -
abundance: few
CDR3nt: TGTGCCAGCAGCTTTGGGCAGAGTGAAAAACTGTTTTTT
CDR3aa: CASSFGQSEKLFF

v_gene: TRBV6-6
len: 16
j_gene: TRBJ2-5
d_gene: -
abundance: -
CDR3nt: TGTGCCAGCAGTTACTCGGAGGGTGTAGGACAAGAGACCCAGTACTTC
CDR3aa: CASSYSEGVGQETQYF

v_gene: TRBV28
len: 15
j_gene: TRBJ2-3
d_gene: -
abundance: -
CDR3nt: TGTGCCAGCAGTTACCGCACGTCCCGCGGCGATACGCAGTATTTT
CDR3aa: CASSYRTSRGDTQYF

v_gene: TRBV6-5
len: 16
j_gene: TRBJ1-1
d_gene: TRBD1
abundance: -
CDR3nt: TGTGCCAGCAGTTACACAGGGGGCCTTCGATACGCTGAAGCTTTCTTT
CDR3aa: CASSYTGGLRYAEAFF

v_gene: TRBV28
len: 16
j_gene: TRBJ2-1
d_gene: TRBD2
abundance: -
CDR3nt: TGTGCCAGCAGTTTCTATGCGACTAGCGGGTACAATGAGCAGTTCTTC
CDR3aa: CASSFYATSGYNEQFF

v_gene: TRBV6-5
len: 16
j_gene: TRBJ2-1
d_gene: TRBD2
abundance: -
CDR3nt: TGTGCCAGCAGTTCCGAACTAGCGGGATCCTACAATGAGCAGTTCTTC
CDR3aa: CASSSELAGSYNEQFF

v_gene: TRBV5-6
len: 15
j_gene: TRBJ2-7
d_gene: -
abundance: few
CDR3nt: TGTGCCAGCAGCCCAGGAAACAGGGTCTCCTACGAGCAGTACTTC
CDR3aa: CASSPGNRVSYEQYF

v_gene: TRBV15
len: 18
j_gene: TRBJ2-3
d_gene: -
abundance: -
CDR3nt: TGTGCCACCAGCAGAGATAACTTCGTGGGACTCGGAGGAGATACGCAGTATTTT
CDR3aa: CATSRDNFVGLGGDTQYF